The clone carrying this TCR beta chain was seen ten or more times. The germline V gene has CDR1 SGHVS and CDR2 FQNEAQ. J was trimmed by 3 bases and V by 9 bases; bases with no gene match: 8. This CDR3 contains 13 residues. The sample originates from a study of neurological immune-mediated disorders. The cDNA came from 5'RACE, which used 10-nucleotide random UMIs. TCRdb reanalysed the 5' RACE reads using MiXCR and keeps one entry per CDR3 protein. In the table there are 18,000 or so distinct CDR3 sequences, around 10% of which are singletons. The chain combines TRBV7-8 with TRBJ2-7; 7 nucleotides line up with TRBD1. The specimen sequenced was CD8+ T cells from blood. The sequence was obtained from a woman between 50 and 59 years old in good health. The CDR3, as DNA: TGTGCCAGTGGACAGGCGATACACTACGAGCAGTACTTC. It codes for CASGQAIHYEQYF.